A selection of T cell receptor beta chains follows, all from one sample in a study of T cell changes during pregnancy in multiple sclerosis. Sequencing used immunoSEQ multiplex PCR; TCRdb keeps in-frame clones, though not all of them. The table includes 35,000 or so clones, 93% detected once. This specimen was CD4+ T cells from peripheral blood mononuclear cells, taken in the first trimester of pregnancy. These receptors came from a female donor with multiple sclerosis, enrolled in a pregnancy study. Each CDR3 is given with its conserved first and last residue. The D gene is left open where the match is weak. Some rows have no size entry. The others give once, few or many, or a class for an expanded clone.

DNA: TGTGCCAGCAGCGGTACCGGGACAGGGAATTCACCCCTCCACTTT
CDR3: CASSGTGTGNSPLHF
V: TRBV5-4
size: NA
J: TRBJ1-6
D: TRBD1

DNA: TGTGCCAGCAGTGGACAGACGAACACTGAAGCTTTCTTT
CDR3: CASSGQTNTEAFF
V: TRBV2
size: NA
J: TRBJ1-1
D: NA

DNA: TGTGCCAGCAGTTTATCGGTCGGACAGTCCTATGGCTACACCTTC
CDR3: CASSLSVGQSYGYTF
V: TRBV27
size: NA
J: TRBJ1-2
D: NA

DNA: TGTGCCAGCAGCTCAACAGGGAGCGTAGCTTTCTTT
CDR3: CASSSTGSVAFF
V: TRBV7-9
size: NA
J: TRBJ1-1
D: NA

DNA: TGTGCCAGCAGTCCTAGCGGGGGGTCCCGATTTTACTTC
CDR3: CASSPSGGSRFYF
V: TRBV6-1
size: NA
J: TRBJ2-5
D: TRBD2

DNA: TGTGCCAGCGATCAGGTCTCCGAGCAGTACTTC
CDR3: CASDQVSEQYF
V: TRBV2
size: NA
J: TRBJ2-7
D: NA

DNA: TGCGCCAGCAGCTTGGGCAGAAGTGAAGCTTTCTTT
CDR3: CASSLGRSEAFF
V: TRBV5-1
size: NA
J: TRBJ1-1
D: NA

DNA: TGTGCCAGCAGTGCCCTATCCTACGAGCAGTACTTC
CDR3: CASSALSYEQYF
V: TRBV2
size: NA
J: TRBJ2-7
D: NA

DNA: TGTGCCAGCAGTTCCTGGCAGCTAGCGGGAGCCAAGCAGTACTTC
CDR3: CASSSWQLAGAKQYF
V: TRBV27
size: NA
J: TRBJ2-7
D: TRBD2

DNA: TGTGCCAGCAGCCAAGAAACACTAGCGGGAGGGAATGAGCAGTTCTTC
CDR3: CASSQETLAGGNEQFF
V: TRBV14
size: NA
J: TRBJ2-1
D: TRBD2

DNA: TGTGCCAGCAGCGGTTGGGGGGGGAATTCACCCCTCCACTTT
CDR3: CASSGWGGNSPLHF
V: TRBV9
size: once
J: TRBJ1-6
D: NA

DNA: TGTGCCAGCAGTTTCGAAGGGGGGGGGCGAGGGCAAGCTTTCTTT
CDR3: CASSFEGGGRGQAFF
V: TRBV6-5
size: NA
J: TRBJ1-1
D: NA

DNA: TGTGCCAGCAGCCTGACACCCCTGGGTTCTGAAGCTTTCTTT
CDR3: CASSLTPLGSEAFF
V: TRBV5-5
size: NA
J: TRBJ1-1
D: NA

DNA: TGCGCCAGCAGCTTGGGTGGGGGCCCCAATCAGCCCCAGCATTTT
CDR3: CASSLGGGPNQPQHF
V: TRBV5-1
size: NA
J: TRBJ1-5
D: NA

DNA: TGTGCCAGCAGCTTTGAGGGTTCCATTTCTGGGGCCAACGTCCTGACTTTC
CDR3: CASSFEGSISGANVLTF
V: TRBV27
size: NA
J: TRBJ2-6
D: NA

DNA: TGTGCCTGGAGTGCGATGGAGCACACCGGGGAGCTGTTTTTT
CDR3: CAWSAMEHTGELFF
V: TRBV30
size: NA
J: TRBJ2-2
D: NA

DNA: TGTGCCAGCAGGGTCAGACAGAGTCCTAATAATTCACCCCTCCACTTT
CDR3: CASRVRQSPNNSPLHF
V: TRBV21-1
size: NA
J: TRBJ1-6
D: NA

DNA: TGTGCCAGCAGCTTACTTACAGGAGCCCTCTCCTACGAGCAGTACTTC
CDR3: CASSLLTGALSYEQYF
V: TRBV7-2
size: NA
J: TRBJ2-7
D: NA

DNA: TGTGCCAGCAGCTCACAGGGGAGAGATACGCAGTATTTT
CDR3: CASSSQGRDTQYF
V: TRBV7-3
size: NA
J: TRBJ2-3
D: TRBD1

DNA: TGTGCCAGCAGCCAAGAAAGGGGCAGGGGGTACGAGCAGTACTTC
CDR3: CASSQERGRGYEQYF
V: TRBV14
size: NA
J: TRBJ2-7
D: TRBD1

DNA: TGTGCCAGTAGAGGACAGGTCATGAACACTGAAGCTTTCTTT
CDR3: CASRGQVMNTEAFF
V: TRBV19
size: NA
J: TRBJ1-1
D: TRBD1

DNA: TGTGCCAGCAGCCGGACAGGTTATAATTCACCCCTCCACTTT
CDR3: CASSRTGYNSPLHF
V: TRBV7-9
size: once
J: TRBJ1-6
D: TRBD1

DNA: TGTGCCAGCTCACTTACTCCGGGACAAGGCGGTTTGAATGAGCAGTTCTTC
CDR3: CASSLTPGQGGLNEQFF
V: TRBV18
size: NA
J: TRBJ2-1
D: NA

DNA: TGCGCCAGCAGCCCGGGACAGGGGACAGGGCCCCAGCATTTT
CDR3: CASSPGQGTGPQHF
V: TRBV5-1
size: NA
J: TRBJ1-5
D: TRBD1

DNA: TGTGCCAGCAGTGTGAGGCTCGAGCAGTACTTC
CDR3: CASSVRLEQYF
V: TRBV2
size: NA
J: TRBJ2-7
D: NA

DNA: TGTGCCAGCAGTTTAAAGGGCAGGGGGCACGATGAGCAGTTCTTC
CDR3: CASSLKGRGHDEQFF
V: TRBV28
size: NA
J: TRBJ2-1
D: TRBD1

DNA: TGTGCCACCCGGGTTAGCGGGGGCACAGGGAACATTCAGTACTTC
CDR3: CATRVSGGTGNIQYF
V: TRBV27
size: NA
J: TRBJ2-4
D: TRBD2

DNA: TGTGCCAGCAGCGAACAGGGGGGCATCTATGGCTACACCTTC
CDR3: CASSEQGGIYGYTF
V: TRBV28
size: NA
J: TRBJ1-2
D: TRBD1

DNA: TGTGCCAGCAGCTACTCGAGGGGGCAAGGGTCCTACGAGCAGTACTTC
CDR3: CASSYSRGQGSYEQYF
V: TRBV11-2
size: NA
J: TRBJ2-7
D: TRBD1

DNA: TGTGCCAGCAGCCAAGGGGTGAGGAGCGGGAGAATAGTTGGTCTACAAGAGACCCAGTACTTC
CDR3: CASSQGVRSGRIVGLQETQYF
V: TRBV4-2
size: NA
J: TRBJ2-5
D: TRBD2

DNA: TGCGCCAGCAGCCAAGAGCTCAGGGGCTACGAGCAGTACTTC
CDR3: CASSQELRGYEQYF
V: TRBV4-1
size: NA
J: TRBJ2-7
D: NA

DNA: TGTGCCAGTAGTATAACTAGCGGGACCACCGGGGAGCTGTTTTTT
CDR3: CASSITSGTTGELFF
V: TRBV19
size: once
J: TRBJ2-2
D: TRBD2

DNA: TGTGCCAGTTGGGGTCGGGGTGGTGGCTCTGGGGCCAACGTCCTGACTTTC
CDR3: CASWGRGGGSGANVLTF
V: TRBV19
size: once
J: TRBJ2-6
D: NA

DNA: TGTGCCAGCACCCTTAGAGTAGGGGGCGCGAGTGGCGGATATGGCTACACCTTC
CDR3: CASTLRVGGASGGYGYTF
V: TRBV27
size: NA
J: TRBJ1-2
D: TRBD1

DNA: TGTGGAAACGGAGCTAGCGGGGGCCGACTCAATACGCAGTATTTT
CDR3: CGNGASGGRLNTQYF
V: TRBV12-5
size: NA
J: TRBJ2-3
D: TRBD2

DNA: TGTGCCAGCAGCTCAGGGACAGGGAGGGGAGAGACCCAGTACTTC
CDR3: CASSSGTGRGETQYF
V: TRBV11-3
size: NA
J: TRBJ2-5
D: TRBD1

DNA: TGTGCCAGCAGTTACTCAGCAGGGGGCCGCACTGAAGCTTTCTTT
CDR3: CASSYSAGGRTEAFF
V: TRBV6-5
size: NA
J: TRBJ1-1
D: TRBD1

DNA: TGTGCCAGCAGCCCCGGGACAGGCTACGAGCAGTACTTC
CDR3: CASSPGTGYEQYF
V: TRBV7-8
size: NA
J: TRBJ2-7
D: TRBD1

DNA: TGTGCCAGCAGCTTGCGGGTATCTTTCTATGGCTACACCTTC
CDR3: CASSLRVSFYGYTF
V: TRBV5-8
size: NA
J: TRBJ1-2
D: NA

DNA: TGTGCCAGCAGTTCCCCCGTCTCCTACGAGCAGTACTTC
CDR3: CASSSPVSYEQYF
V: TRBV28
size: NA
J: TRBJ2-7
D: NA

DNA: TGTGCCAGTAGTAAGGACAGGGTGCGGGAAAAACTGTTTTTT
CDR3: CASSKDRVREKLFF
V: TRBV19
size: NA
J: TRBJ1-4
D: TRBD1

DNA: TGCGCCAGCAGCTTGGAAGGACAGGGAGGAAATACGCAGTATTTT
CDR3: CASSLEGQGGNTQYF
V: TRBV5-1
size: once
J: TRBJ2-3
D: TRBD1

DNA: TGTGCCAGCAGACAAACCGGGACAGGGGGCGGCGAGCAGTACTTC
CDR3: CASRQTGTGGGEQYF
V: TRBV2
size: NA
J: TRBJ2-7
D: TRBD1

DNA: TGTGCCAGCAGCTTGGTCCCGTACCTAGGCGAGCAGTACTTC
CDR3: CASSLVPYLGEQYF
V: TRBV5-4
size: once
J: TRBJ2-7
D: NA

DNA: TGTGCCAGCAGCTCAGGGGGGAACTATGGCTACACCTTC
CDR3: CASSSGGNYGYTF
V: TRBV7-2
size: NA
J: TRBJ1-2
D: TRBD1

DNA: TGTGCCAGCAGCTTAGACGGCGGGAGGGGAGATACGCAGTATTTT
CDR3: CASSLDGGRGDTQYF
V: TRBV7-8
size: NA
J: TRBJ2-3
D: TRBD2